The 2 T cell receptor beta chains below all came from one sample that was sequenced in a study of cytomegalovirus exposure and HLA in healthy donors. Primers: 60 Vbeta forward and 13 Jbeta reverse. Data came from immunoSEQ multiplex PCR; TCRdb stores just in-frame clones and leaves some out. The sample lists about 120,000 clones, under 80% occurring once. Sequencing was performed on PBMCs. These receptors were taken from a woman in her forties or fifties in good health and CMV-seropositive.

This clone came up once. The CDR3 nucleotides read TGTGCCAGCAGTGAAAACAGTTACTACGAGCAGTACTTC. It codes for CASSENSYYEQYF. The chain joins TRBV6-1 to TRBJ2-7; no clear D gene. The CDR3 runs 13 residues. V lost 2 bases, J lost 3 bases, and 8 bases lay in between. The germline CDR1 and CDR2 sequences are MNHNS and SASEGT.

This clone is a singleton in its sample. The chain joins TRBV15 to TRBJ2-7; D may be TRBD2 (5 bases). CDR1 LNHNV and CDR2 YYDKDF come from the germline V gene (reference sequence). This CDR3 has 15 residues. The V gene lost 5 bases and the J gene lost 0 bases, with 14 bases spanning the gap. In nucleotides, the CDR3 is TGTGCCACCAGCCCCCCTGGAGGCATCTCCTACGAGCAGTACTTC. Its protein product is CATSPPGGISYEQYF.